This TCR beta chain was documented in a study of blood T cell repertoires in COVID-19. Study at large: The United States, Italy and Spain were the sources of the acute and convalescent COVID-19 samples. PBMCs, B-cell-depleted T cells, or T cells were the source of the cDNA or gDNA that made up the material.

V gave up 4 bases and J gave up 1 base, with 11 bases separating them. The germline gives CDR1 SGHRS, CDR2 YFSETQ. This CDR3 is built from 14 residues. Authors' methods: The authors estimated nucleated cell counts from reference gene primer amplification. Clones were read by immunoSEQ multiplex PCR, and TCRdb kept only the in-frame ones, dropping some. From that table come the V and J calls and clone size; the DNA was used to work out D and trimming. The sample has some 160,000 clones, approximately 80% seen once. This chain uses TRBV5-1 with TRBJ1-1, with D possibly TRBD1 on 5 matching bases. Sequencing was performed on peripheral blood. This receptor was identified in a human donor in a cohort sampled during active COVID-19. The CDR3 region has the DNA TGCGCCAGCAGCGGAGACGGGGGGAACACTGAAGCTTTCTTT. The encoded protein is CASSGDGGNTEAFF. Full variable domain (missing parts from reference TRBV5-1 and TRBJ1-1): KAGVTQTPRYLIKTRGQQVTLSCSPISGHRSVSWYQQTPGQGLQFLFEYFSETQRNKGNFPGRFSGRQFSNSRSEMNVSTLELGDSALYLCASSGDGGNTEAFFGQGTRLTVV.